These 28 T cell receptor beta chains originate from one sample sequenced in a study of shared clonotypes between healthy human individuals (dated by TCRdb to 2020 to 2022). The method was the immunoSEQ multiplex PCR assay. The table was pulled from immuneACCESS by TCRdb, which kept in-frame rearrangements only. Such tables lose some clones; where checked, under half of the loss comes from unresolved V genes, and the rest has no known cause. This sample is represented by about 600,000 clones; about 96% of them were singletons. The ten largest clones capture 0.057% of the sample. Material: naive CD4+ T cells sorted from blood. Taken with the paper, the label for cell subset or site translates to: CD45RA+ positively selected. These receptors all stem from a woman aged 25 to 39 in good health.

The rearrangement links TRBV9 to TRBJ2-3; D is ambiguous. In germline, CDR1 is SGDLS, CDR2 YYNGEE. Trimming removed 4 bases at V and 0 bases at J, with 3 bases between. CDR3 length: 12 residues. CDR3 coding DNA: TGTGCCAGCAGCTTTAGCACAGATACGCAGTATTTT. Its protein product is CASSFSTDTQYF. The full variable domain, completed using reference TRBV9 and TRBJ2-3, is DSGVTQTPKHLITATGQRVTLRCSPRSGDLSVYWYQQSLDQGLQFLIQYYNGEERAKGNILERFSAQQFPDLHSELNLSSLELGDSALYFCASSFSTDTQYFGPGTRLTVL.

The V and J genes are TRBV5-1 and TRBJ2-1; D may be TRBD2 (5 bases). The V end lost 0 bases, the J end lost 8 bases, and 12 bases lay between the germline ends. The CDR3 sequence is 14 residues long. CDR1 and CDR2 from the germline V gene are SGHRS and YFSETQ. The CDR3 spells CASSLDIGVYEQFF. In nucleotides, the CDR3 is TGCGCCAGCAGCTTGGACATCGGGGTCTATGAGCAGTTCTTC.

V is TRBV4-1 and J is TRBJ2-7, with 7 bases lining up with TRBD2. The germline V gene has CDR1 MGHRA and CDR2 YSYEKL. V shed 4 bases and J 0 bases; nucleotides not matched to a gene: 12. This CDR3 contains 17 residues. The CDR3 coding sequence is TGCGCCAGCAGCCCTCTTGGCTGGGGGGGGAGCTCCTACGAGCAGTACTTC. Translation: CASSPLGWGGSSYEQYF.

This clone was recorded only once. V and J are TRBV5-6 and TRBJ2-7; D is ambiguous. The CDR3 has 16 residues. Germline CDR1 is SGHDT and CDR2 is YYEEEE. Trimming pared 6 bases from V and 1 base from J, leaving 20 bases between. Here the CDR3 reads CASTNSRLPQSYEQYF. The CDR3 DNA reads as TGTGCCAGCACCAATTCCAGACTTCCACAATCCTACGAGCAGTACTTC.

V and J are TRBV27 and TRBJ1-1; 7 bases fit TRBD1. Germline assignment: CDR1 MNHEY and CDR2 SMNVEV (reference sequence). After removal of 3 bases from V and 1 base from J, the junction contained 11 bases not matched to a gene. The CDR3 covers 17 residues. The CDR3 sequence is CASSFQSLDRKNTEAFF. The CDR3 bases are TGTGCCAGCAGTTTTCAGTCTCTGGACAGGAAGAACACTGAAGCTTTCTTT.

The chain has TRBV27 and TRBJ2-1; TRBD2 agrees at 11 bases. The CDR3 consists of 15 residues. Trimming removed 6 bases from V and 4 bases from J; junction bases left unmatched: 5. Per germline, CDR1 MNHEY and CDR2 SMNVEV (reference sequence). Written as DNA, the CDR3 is TGTGCCAGCAGCCAACTAGCGGGAGAGTACAATGAGCAGTTCTTC. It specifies CASSQLAGEYNEQFF.

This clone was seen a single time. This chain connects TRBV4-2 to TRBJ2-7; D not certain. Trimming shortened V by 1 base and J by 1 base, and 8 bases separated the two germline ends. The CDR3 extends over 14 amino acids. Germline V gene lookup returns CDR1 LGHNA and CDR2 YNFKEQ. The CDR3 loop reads CASSQVGFSYEQYF. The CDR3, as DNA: TGTGCCAGCAGCCAAGTAGGCTTTTCCTACGAGCAGTACTTC.

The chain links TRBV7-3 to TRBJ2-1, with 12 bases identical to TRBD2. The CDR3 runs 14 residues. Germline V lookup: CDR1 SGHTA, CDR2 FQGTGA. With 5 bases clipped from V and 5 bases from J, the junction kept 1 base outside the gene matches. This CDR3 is CASSASGRDNEQFF. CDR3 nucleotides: TGTGCCAGCAGCGCTAGCGGGAGGGACAATGAGCAGTTCTTC.

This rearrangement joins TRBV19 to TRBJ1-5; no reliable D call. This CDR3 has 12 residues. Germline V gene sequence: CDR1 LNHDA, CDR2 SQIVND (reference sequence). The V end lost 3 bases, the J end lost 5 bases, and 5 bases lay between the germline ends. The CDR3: CASSMTDQPQHF. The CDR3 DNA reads TGTGCCAGTAGTATGACGGATCAGCCCCAGCATTTT.

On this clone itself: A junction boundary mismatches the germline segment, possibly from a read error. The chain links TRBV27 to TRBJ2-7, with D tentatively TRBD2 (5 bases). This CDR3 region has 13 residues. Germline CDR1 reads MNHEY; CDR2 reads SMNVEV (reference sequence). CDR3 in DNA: TGTGCCAGCAGTGTAACTCAGTTTGGCCTGAGGGCCTTC. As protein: CASSVTQFGLRAF.

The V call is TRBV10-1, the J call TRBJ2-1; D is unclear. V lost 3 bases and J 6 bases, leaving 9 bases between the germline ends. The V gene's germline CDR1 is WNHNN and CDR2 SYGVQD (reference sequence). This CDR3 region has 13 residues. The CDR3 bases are TGCGCCAGCAGTGACAGTCGGAGCAATGAGCAGTTCTTC. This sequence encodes CASSDSRSNEQFF.

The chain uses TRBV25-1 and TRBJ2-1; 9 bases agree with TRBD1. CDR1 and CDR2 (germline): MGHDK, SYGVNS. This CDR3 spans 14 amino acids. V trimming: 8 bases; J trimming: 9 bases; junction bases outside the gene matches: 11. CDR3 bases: TGTGCCAGCCGAGGACAGGGGACTACGGGTGAGCAGTTCTTC. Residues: CASRGQGTTGEQFF.

CDR3 DNA sequence: TGTGCCAGCAGCCCCACCGGCGCGGGAAAGAGTCCCGTCCTGACTTTC. Translating gives CASSPTGAGKSPVLTF. The V and J genes are TRBV7-7 and TRBJ2-6, with D perhaps TRBD2 (6 bases). The CDR3 consists of 16 residues. Germline V CDR1 and CDR2: SSHAT, FNYEAQ (reference sequence). The V gene lost 5 bases and the J gene lost 12 bases, with 23 bases spanning the gap.

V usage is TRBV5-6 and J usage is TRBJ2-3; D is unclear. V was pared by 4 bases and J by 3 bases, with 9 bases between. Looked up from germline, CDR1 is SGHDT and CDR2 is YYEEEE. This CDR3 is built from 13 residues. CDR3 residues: CASSSSRTDTQYF. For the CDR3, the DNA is TGTGCCAGCAGCAGTAGTAGGACAGATACGCAGTATTTT.

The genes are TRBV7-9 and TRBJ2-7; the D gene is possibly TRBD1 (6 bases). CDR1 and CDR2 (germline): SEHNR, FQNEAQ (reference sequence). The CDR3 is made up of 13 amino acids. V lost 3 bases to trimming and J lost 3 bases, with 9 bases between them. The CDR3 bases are TGTGCCAGCAGCTTCGTGACAGGCTACGAGCAGTACTTC. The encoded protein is CASSFVTGYEQYF.

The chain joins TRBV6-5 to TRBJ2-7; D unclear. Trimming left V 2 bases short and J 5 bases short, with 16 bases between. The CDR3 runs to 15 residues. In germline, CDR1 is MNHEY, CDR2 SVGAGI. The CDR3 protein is CASSYKATLAHEQYF. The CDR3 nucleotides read TGTGCCAGCAGTTACAAGGCCACCCTGGCCCACGAGCAGTACTTC.

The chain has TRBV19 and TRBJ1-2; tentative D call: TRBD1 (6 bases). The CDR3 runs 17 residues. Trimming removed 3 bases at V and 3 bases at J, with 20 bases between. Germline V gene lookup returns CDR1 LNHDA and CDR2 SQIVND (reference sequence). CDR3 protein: CASSMTSGGRRHYGYTF. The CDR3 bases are TGTGCCAGTAGTATGACCTCCGGGGGGCGGAGGCACTATGGCTACACCTTC.

The DNA for the CDR3 is TGTGCCAGCAGCTCGGTCGTCCCGGGACAACACAAGGAGAACACTGAAGCTTTCTTT. Translated, it gives CASSSVVPGQHKENTEAFF. The chain uses TRBV7-6 and TRBJ1-1; D is possibly TRBD1 (6 bases). Germline V gives CDR1 SGHVS, CDR2 FNYEAQ. V was cut by 4 bases and J by 1 base, with 25 bases left in between. This CDR3 has 19 residues.

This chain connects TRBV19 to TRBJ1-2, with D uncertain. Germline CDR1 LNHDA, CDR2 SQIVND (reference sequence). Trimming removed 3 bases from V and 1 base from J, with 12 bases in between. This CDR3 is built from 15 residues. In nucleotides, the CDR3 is TGTGCCAGTAGTATGGGCAGGAACCTTAACTATGGCTACACCTTC. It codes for CASSMGRNLNYGYTF.

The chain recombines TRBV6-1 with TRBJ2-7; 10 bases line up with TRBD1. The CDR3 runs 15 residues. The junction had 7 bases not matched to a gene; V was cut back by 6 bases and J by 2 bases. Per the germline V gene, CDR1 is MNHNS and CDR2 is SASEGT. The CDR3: CASSRGQGETYEQYF. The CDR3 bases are TGTGCCAGCAGCCGCGGACAGGGGGAGACCTACGAGCAGTACTTC.

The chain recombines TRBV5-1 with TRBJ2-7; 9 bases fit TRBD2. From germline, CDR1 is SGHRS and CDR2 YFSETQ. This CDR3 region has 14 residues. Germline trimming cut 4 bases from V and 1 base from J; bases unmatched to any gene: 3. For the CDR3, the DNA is TGCGCCAGCAGCAAGACTAGCGGTTCCTACGAGCAGTACTTC. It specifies CASSKTSGSYEQYF.

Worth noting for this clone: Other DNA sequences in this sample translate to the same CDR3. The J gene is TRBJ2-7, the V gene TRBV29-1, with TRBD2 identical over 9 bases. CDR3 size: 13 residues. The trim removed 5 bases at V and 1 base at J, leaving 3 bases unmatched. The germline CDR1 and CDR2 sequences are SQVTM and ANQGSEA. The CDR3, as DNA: TGCAGCGTTAGCGGGAGGTTGTCCTACGAGCAGTACTTC. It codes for CSVSGRLSYEQYF.

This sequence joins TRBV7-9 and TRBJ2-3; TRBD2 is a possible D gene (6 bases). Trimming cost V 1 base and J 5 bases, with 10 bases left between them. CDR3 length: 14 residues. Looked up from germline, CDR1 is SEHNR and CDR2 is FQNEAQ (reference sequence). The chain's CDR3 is CASSLGSSEDTQYF. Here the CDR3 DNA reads TGTGCCAGCAGCTTAGGATCTAGCGAAGATACGCAGTATTTT.

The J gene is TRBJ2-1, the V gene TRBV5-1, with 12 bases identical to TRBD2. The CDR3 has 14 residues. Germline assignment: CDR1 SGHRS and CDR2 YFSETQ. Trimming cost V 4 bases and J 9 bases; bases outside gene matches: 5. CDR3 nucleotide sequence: TGCGCCAGCAGCACCGGACTAGCGGGAACTGAGCAGTTCTTC. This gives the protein CASSTGLAGTEQFF.

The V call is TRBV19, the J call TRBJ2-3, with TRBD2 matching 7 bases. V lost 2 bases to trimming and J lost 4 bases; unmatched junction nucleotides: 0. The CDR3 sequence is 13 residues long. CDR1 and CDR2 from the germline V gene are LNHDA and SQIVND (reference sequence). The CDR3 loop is CASSITSADTQYF. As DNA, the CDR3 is TGTGCCAGTAGTATAACTAGCGCAGATACGCAGTATTTT.

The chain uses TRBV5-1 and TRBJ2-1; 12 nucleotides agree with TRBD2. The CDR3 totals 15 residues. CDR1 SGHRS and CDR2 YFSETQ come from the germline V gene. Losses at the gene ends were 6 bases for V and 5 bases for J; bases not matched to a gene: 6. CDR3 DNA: TGCGCCAGCAACCGACTAGCGGGAGCCAACAATGAGCAGTTCTTC. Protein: CASNRLAGANNEQFF.

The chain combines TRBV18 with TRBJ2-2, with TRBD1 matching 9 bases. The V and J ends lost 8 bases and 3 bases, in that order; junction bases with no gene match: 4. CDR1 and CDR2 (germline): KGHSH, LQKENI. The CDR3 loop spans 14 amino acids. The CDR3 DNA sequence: TGTGCCAGCGCTCGGACAGGGGACACCGGGGAGCTGTTTTTT. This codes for CASARTGDTGELFF.

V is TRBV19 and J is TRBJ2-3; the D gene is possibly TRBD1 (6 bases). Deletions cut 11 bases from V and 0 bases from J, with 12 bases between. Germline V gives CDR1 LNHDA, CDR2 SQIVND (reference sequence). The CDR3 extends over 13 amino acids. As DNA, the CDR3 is TGTGCCCTCGGGGACACGAGCACAGATACGCAGTATTTT. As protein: CALGDTSTDTQYF. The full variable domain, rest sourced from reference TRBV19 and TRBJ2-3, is DGGITQSPKYLFRKEGQNVTLSCEQNLNHDAMYWYRQDPGQGLRLIYYSQIVNDFQKGDIAEGYSVSREKKESFPLTVTSAQKNPTAFYLCALGDTSTDTQYFGPGTRLTVL.